The source of this T cell receptor (beta chain) is a study of T cells in Graves' hyperthyroidism and ophthalmopathy (dated by TCRdb to between 2017 and 2020). Concerning the study at large: Peripheral blood was collected at initial diagnosis, before any treatment. To identify distinguishing TCR V-J signatures, a discovery cohort of 95 to 100 patients was used, comprising 43 with Graves' ophthalmopathy and 57 with stable Graves' hyperthyroidism. Whether ophthalmopathy could be predicted prospectively was tested in an independent validation cohort made up of roughly 20 hyperthyroidism patients plus 17 patients who later progressed to ophthalmopathy. The roughly 91 discovery patients were randomly divided into training and test sets at a 7:3 ratio. In addition, the study compared T-cell repertoires in thyroid tissue and in blood from several Graves' hyperthyroidism patients. Once sampling was done, hyperthyroidism patients were given methimazole at a starting dose of 30 mg daily, whereas ophthalmopathy patients were given high-dose intravenous methylprednisolone. According to the paper, TCR Vbeta CDR3 sequencing was carried out on 135 peripheral blood samples, which came from some 41 ophthalmopathy, some 73 hyperthyroidism and approximately 17 progressor patients. Broader findings and caveats from the paper: Sample size was not statistically predetermined, and investigators were not blinded to group allocation. Blood samples also contained most of the expanded thyroid clonotypes (frequency above 0.001), which suggests that blood repertoires may reflect thyroid immune responses. In validation, the model predicted progression to ophthalmopathy a median of 6.5 months before onset, with about 70% sensitivity and about 75% specificity. A 13 V-J signature model separated ophthalmopathy from stable hyperthyroidism, with approximately 87% sensitivity and about 81% specificity in cross-validation and 80%/75% in testing.

Amplification of TCR beta CDR3 regions was carried out from RNA transcripts. The first round of RT-PCR for the TCR CDR3 was performed with the HTBI primer set and the Qiagen OneStep RT-PCR kit. Libraries were constructed in a second round of multiplex PCR, after which size selection and purification were carried out. Paired-end sequencing of the libraries was performed with 100 bp reads on an Illumina HiSeq2000. The original pipeline was this. SOAPnuke was used to process the raw data, throwing out any read that contained adapters or uncalled bases, had a mean Phred below 15, or lacked an exact constant-primer or identifier match. COPE v1.2.5 was used to merge the high-quality paired reads, and each unique nucleotide sequence was defined as a clonotype. MiTCR v1.1 was used to align the clonotypes against IMGT TRBV, TRBD and TRBJ reference segments. The analysis included only V-J combinations with a frequency above 0.0001, which together covered approximately 99% of the repertoires. A TCS score was defined as the ratio between F50 (clonal expansion) and ExV (chaos), using BLOSUM62-based TCRdist between CDR3 peptides within each V-J. Welch's t-statistics and random forest reduced around 520 V-J features to 13, which were used in a naive Bayes classifier (R e1071). The public sequencing data were trimmed at Q25 with fastp and processed into clonotypes with MiXCR by TCRdb, which kept only in-frame beta chains. Entries that share a CDR3 protein sequence are merged under the most common genes and DNA. TCRdb's processing, not the authors' own work, is the source of the V and J calls. Counted in this sample were about 96,000 distinct CDR3 sequences; around 50% of them appeared once. The ten largest clonotypes hold around 29% of the sample.

As regards this clonotype: Its antigen has not been determined. Within one base of it there is no much larger clone, and no base qualities were kept.

Including the terminal cysteine and phenylalanine, the CDR3 comprises 12 residues. Left in the record is the CDR3 DNA by itself, 36 bases read in frame from the first base. At the junction V is shortened by 4 bases and J by 4 bases, with 10 bases in between. CDR1 and CDR2 are drawn from the germline V gene: SQVTM, ANQGSEA. Graves' hyperthyroidism was defined as stable when no progression to ophthalmopathy occurred over 18 months of follow-up. Hyperthyroidism patients were newly diagnosed, had a disease duration of under 2 months, and were aged 18 to 65 years. Any patient with an uncontrolled infection, another autoimmune disease, pregnancy or lactation was excluded. Diagnoses relied on clinical symptoms, serum thyroxine and TRAb, thyroid ultrasound and orbital computed tomography. PBMCs were separated from roughly 9.3 ml of fresh peripheral blood using Ficoll-Paque density gradient centrifugation. Total RNA was extracted with Trizol reagent, and quality was checked on an Agilent 2100 Bioanalyzer.

The chain joins TRBV29-1 to TRBJ1-2, and possibly TRBD1, on 6 matching bases. The TCR comes from a woman aged 40 to 50 with Graves' hyperthyroidism. Sequenced: blood. The nucleotides are TGCAGCGTTGCAGCAGGGGCCTATGGCTACACCTTC. Its translation is CSVAAGAYGYTF.